This TCR beta chain was sequenced during a study of T cell changes during pregnancy in multiple sclerosis. Assay: immunoSEQ multiplex PCR; the TCRdb copy retains only in-frame clones and omits some. Among tens of thousands of clones listed, about 92% were seen once. This CDR3 comprises 16 residues. Trimming cost V 4 bases and J 1 base; bases outside gene matches: 6. Germline V lookup: CDR1 SGHAT, CDR2 FQNNGV. The sample consisted of peripheral blood, taken in the third trimester of pregnancy. This TCR came from a female donor in good health, enrolled as a control in a pregnancy study. The genes are TRBV11-2 and TRBJ1-1; TRBD1 agrees at 10 bases. The CDR3 DNA reads as TGTGCCAGCAGCTCAAGACAGGGGGCGCCGAACACTGAAGCTTTCTTT. Translated: CASSSRQGAPNTEAFF.